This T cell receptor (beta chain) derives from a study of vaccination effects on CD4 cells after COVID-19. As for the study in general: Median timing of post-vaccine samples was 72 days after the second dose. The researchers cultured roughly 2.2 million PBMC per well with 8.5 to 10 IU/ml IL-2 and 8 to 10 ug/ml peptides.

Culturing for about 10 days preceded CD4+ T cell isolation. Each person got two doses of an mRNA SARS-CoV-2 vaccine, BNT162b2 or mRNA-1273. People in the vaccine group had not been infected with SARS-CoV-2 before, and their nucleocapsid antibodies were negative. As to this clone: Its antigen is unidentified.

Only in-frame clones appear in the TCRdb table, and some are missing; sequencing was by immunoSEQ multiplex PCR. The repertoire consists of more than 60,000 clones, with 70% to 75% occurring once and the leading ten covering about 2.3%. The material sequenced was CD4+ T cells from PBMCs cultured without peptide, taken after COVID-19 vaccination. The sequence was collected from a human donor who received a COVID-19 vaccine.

This chain's CDR3 is CASSVGGLGYGYTF. CDR3 DNA: TGTGCCAGCAGCGTAGGGGGGCTGGGCTATGGCTACACCTTC. The chain links TRBV9 to TRBJ1-2, with D maybe TRBD1 (6 bases). Trimming left V 0 bases short and J 4 bases short, with 10 bases between. The CDR3 spans 14 residues. The germline V gene encodes CDR1 SGDLS and CDR2 YYNGEE.